This T cell receptor (beta chain) was identified in a study of post-analysis software for immune sequencing data. Overall study: The courses of disease that were included comprised relapsing-remitting, secondary progressive and progressive-relapsing multiple sclerosis. Notes on the study in general: There were five or six TRBV segments more frequent in patients than controls, and TRBV5-6, TRBV5-1 and TRBV20-1 were among them. Those samples that were prepared in the same batch co-clustered strongly by F measure. Controls' normalized Chao1 diversity significantly exceeded that of multiple sclerosis patients.

Trimming took 5 bases from V and 0 from J, leaving 20 bases between them. Germline CDR1 SGHTA, CDR2 FQGNSA. The CDR3 totals 18 residues. Turning to this clonotype: Its antigen is still unknown.

Presence of unique molecular identifiers characterized the TCR beta cDNA libraries. The authors obtained roughly 0.5 million cDNA molecules from approximately 0.95 to 9.8 million T cells. TCRdb ran MiXCR on the PCR reads and lists one entry per CDR3 protein. The sample holds roughly 600,000 distinct CDR3 sequences, about 40% seen once. V is TRBV7-2 and J is TRBJ1-5, with a tentative D call TRBD1 (6 bases). The origin of this receptor is a girl aged 5 to 17 with multiple sclerosis. The sequenced sample consisted of blood. The CDR3 protein is CASSEPGHYLYSNQPQHF. CDR3 DNA sequence: TGTGCCAGCAGCGAGCCGGGACATTACCTTTATAGCAATCAGCCCCAGCATTTT.